The source of this T cell receptor beta chain is a study of CXCR3-negative and CXCR3-positive naive CD8 T cells (dated by TCRdb to the late 2010s). At the level of the whole study: In total, about 135 million TRB reads were obtained, or roughly 1.5 +/- 0.3 million reads per library. The TRBV-TRBJ cluster analysis covered naive subsets from 5 donors and memory cells from 3 donors. Data from 11 donors, pooled across two independent experiments, went into the diversity and physicochemical repertoire analyses.

On the study overall, not on this receptor specifically: Repertoire diversity was comparably high in both naive subsets but much lower in memory CD8+ T cells. Within the same donor, TRBV-TRBJ usage looked similar between naive CXCR3-negative and CXCR3-positive cells, but memory cells had distinct patterns. Freshly isolated PBMCs were used for most assays because CXCR3 expression went down partially after cryopreservation. Because surface CD5, which is linked to self-reactivity in mice, was comparable between the naive subsets, TCR interaction strength was also inferred from TRB CDR3 physicochemical properties. TRB CDR3s from CXCR3-positive naive cells showed higher hydrophobicity (lower Kidera factor 4), lower energy, and higher strength and volume indices than CXCR3-negative naive cells.

A word on this clonotype: The specificity of this receptor is unknown.

Each CD8+ T cell subset was flow-sorted in triplicate, with roughly 330,000 cells per subset placed directly into RLT lysis buffer. Naive CD8+ T cells were defined stringently as CD45RO-CCR7+CD27+CD95- to exclude memory contaminants. Standard density gradient centrifugation was used to isolate peripheral blood mononuclear cells from buffy coats. Naive CXCR3-negative and CXCR3-positive CD8+ T cells were flow-sorted using a FACSAria III. Total RNA was extracted from sorted cells using an RNeasy Mini Kit. Sequencing was carried out with a NextSeq 550. The Human TCR Profiling Kit (MiLaboratory) was used to prepare UMI-labeled 5' RACE TRB cDNA libraries. cDNA synthesis used the entire amount of extracted RNA, and PCR amplification then used the entire amount of cDNA produced. The libraries were made side by side, with each library going through the same number of PCR cycles. The authors' analysis ran thus. With a minimum of two reads required per UMI, MIGEC and MiXCR pulled out about 52,000 +/- 9,100 unique UMI-labeled TRB cDNA molecules from each library. An average of approximately 40,000 +/- 10,000 functional in-frame TRB CDR3 nucleotide clonotypes without stop codons was found per library. After downsampling to 5000 UMI-labeled TRB molecules per sample, diversity metrics, including normalized Shannon-Wiener and Chao1, were computed in VDJtools. Clonotype-size-weighted physicochemical properties of the central five CDR3 residues (interaction energy, strength, volume and Kidera factor 4) were computed in VDJtools. TCRdb reprocessed the sequencing reads and holds a single record per CDR3 protein sequence, with no DNA. What appears here as the V and J calls and clone size reflects TCRdb's work, not the paper's. The sample has around 61,000 distinct CDR3 sequences on record. Approximately 0.71% of the sample is in the top ten clones.

The sample consisted of naive CXCR3+ CD8+ T cells from blood. The sample's cell subset or site label is to be understood as: CD45RO-CCR7+CD27+CD95- naive CD8+ T cells expressing CXCR3 (TNR3+). The clonotype comes from a human donor in good health. Some clones in this sample may be carry-over from other donors' samples.

This receptor has the CDR3 CASSDRPEATNEKLFF. This sequence uses TRBV7-9 and TRBJ1-4. The germline V gene encodes CDR1 SEHNR and CDR2 FQNEAQ (reference sequence). Measured from the cysteine to the phenylalanine, the CDR3 is 16 residues long. The entry carries no DNA sequence.